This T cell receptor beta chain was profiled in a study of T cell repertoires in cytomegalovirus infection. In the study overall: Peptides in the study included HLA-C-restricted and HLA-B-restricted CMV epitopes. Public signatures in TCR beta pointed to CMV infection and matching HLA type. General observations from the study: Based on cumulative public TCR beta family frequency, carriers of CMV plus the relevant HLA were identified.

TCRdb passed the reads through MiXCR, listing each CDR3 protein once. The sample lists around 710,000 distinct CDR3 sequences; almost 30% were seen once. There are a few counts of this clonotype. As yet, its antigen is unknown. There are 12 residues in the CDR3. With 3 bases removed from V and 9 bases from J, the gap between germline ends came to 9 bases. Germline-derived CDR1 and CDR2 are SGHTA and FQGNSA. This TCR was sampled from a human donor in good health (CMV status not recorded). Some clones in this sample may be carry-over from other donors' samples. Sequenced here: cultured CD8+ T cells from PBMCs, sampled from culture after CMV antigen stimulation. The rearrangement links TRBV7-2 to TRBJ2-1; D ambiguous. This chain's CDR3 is CASSFKGAEQFF. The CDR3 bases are TGTGCCAGCAGCTTTAAAGGAGCTGAGCAGTTCTTC.